This TCR beta chain was profiled in a study of T-cell reconstitution after alpha-beta-depleted transplantation in children. Unique molecular identifiers were used to barcode this TCRbeta library. TCRdb redid the calling of the PCR reads with MiXCR, one entry per CDR3 protein. The sample comprises about 500,000 distinct CDR3 sequences, over 25% of which are singletons, and 2% to 3% rests with the top ten. The CDR3 has 15 residues. Per the germline V gene, CDR1 is MNHNS and CDR2 is SASEGT. Trimming pared 8 bases from V and 2 bases from J, leaving 19 bases between. This clonotype was observed a few times.

This chain connects TRBV6-1 to TRBJ2-7; no clear D gene. Sequences were derived from PBMCs from the stem cell graft donor, sampled from the stem cell graft. The sequence came from a human donor who donated a stem cell graft to a child with aplastic anemia. The CDR3 DNA reads as TGTGCCAGCGGGGAAAAATTAGGTGGCACCTACGAGCAGTACTTC. Amino acids: CASGEKLGGTYEQYF.